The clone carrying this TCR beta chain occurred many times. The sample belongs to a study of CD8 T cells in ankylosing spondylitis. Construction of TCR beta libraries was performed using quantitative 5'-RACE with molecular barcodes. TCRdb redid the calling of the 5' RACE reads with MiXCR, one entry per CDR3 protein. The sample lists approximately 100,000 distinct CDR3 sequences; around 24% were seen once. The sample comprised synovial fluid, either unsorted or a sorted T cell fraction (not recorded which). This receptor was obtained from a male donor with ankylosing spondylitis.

The CDR3 DNA reads as TGTGCCAGCAGCCCCGGACAGGGCGAGGGCTACACCTTC. It encodes CASSPGQGEGYTF. This chain uses TRBV28 with TRBJ1-2; 8 nucleotides line up with TRBD1. Germline V gene data show CDR1 as MDHEN and CDR2 as SYDVKM. Trimming cost V 6 bases and J 8 bases; bases outside gene matches: 8. This CDR3 has 13 residues.